The 24 T cell receptor beta chains presented below share a single source sample, sequenced in a study of cytomegalovirus exposure and HLA in healthy donors. The study ran its PCR with 60 Vbeta and 13 Jbeta primers. Method: immunoSEQ multiplex PCR; TCRdb's copy keeps in-frame clones and lacks some. The table shows fewer than 250,000 clones, with about 80% occurring only once. The sequenced sample consisted of PBMCs. The receptors here all came from a man between 40 and 49 years old in good health and CMV-seronegative.

The CDR3 region has the DNA TGTGCCAGCAGCTTAAGGGTGGGGGGAGAAGCTTTCTTT. Translating it yields CASSLRVGGEAFF. V usage is TRBV7-8 and J usage is TRBJ1-1; D perhaps matches TRBD1 (5 bases). Trimming left V 2 bases short and J 8 bases short, with 12 bases between. The germline gives CDR1 SGHVS, CDR2 FQNEAQ. The CDR3 has 13 residues.

The chain is built from TRBV10-2 and TRBJ1-4, with a possible D match to TRBD1 (6 bases). Germline values: CDR1 WSHSY, CDR2 SAAADI. This CDR3 is built from 14 residues. With 6 bases removed from V and 4 bases from J, the gap between germline ends came to 12 bases. The CDR3 nucleotides read TGCGCCAGCAGGCCAGGGGCAGTTAATGAAAAACTGTTTTTT. Translation gives CASRPGAVNEKLFF.

This rearrangement joins TRBV30 to TRBJ2-7; TRBD1 is a possible D gene (6 bases). Trimming left V 1 base short and J 0 bases short, with 7 bases between. The CDR3 is 13 residues long. Per germline, CDR1 GTSNPN and CDR2 SVGIG (reference sequence). The CDR3 spells CAWSGTASYEQYF. The CDR3 DNA sequence: TGTGCCTGGAGTGGGACAGCCTCCTACGAGCAGTACTTC.

This clone occurred once. This chain uses TRBV6-1 with TRBJ2-7; D is undetermined. Germline-derived CDR1 and CDR2 are MNHNS and SASEGT. The V and J ends lost 0 bases and 2 bases respectively, with 8 bases between them. This CDR3 has 14 residues. CDR3 protein: CASSEAWSTYEQYF. CDR3 sequence (DNA): TGTGCCAGCAGTGAAGCGTGGAGTACCTACGAGCAGTACTTC.

V gene TRBV5-8 combines with J gene TRBJ1-1, with D uncertain. Deletions cut 4 bases from V and 1 base from J, with 11 bases between. CDR3 length: 14 residues. Germline V CDR1 and CDR2: SGHTS, YDEGEE. CDR3 coding DNA: TGTGCCAGCAGCGGAAGAAGGAGGAACACTGAAGCTTTCTTT. Translating it yields CASSGRRRNTEAFF. The full variable domain, its missing parts supplied by reference TRBV5-8 and TRBJ1-1, is EAGVTQSPTHLIKTRGQQATLRCSPISGHTSVYWYQQALGLGLQFLLWYDEGEERNRGNFPPRFSGRQFPNYSSELNVNALELEDSALYLCASSGRRRNTEAFFGQGTRLTVV.

V is TRBV7-2 and J is TRBJ2-7; 7 nucleotides agree with TRBD2. The germline CDR1 and CDR2 sequences are SGHTA and FQGNSA. CDR3 length: 17 amino acids. The junction had 10 bases not matched to a gene; V was cut back by 0 bases and J by 2 bases. The CDR3 region has the DNA TGTGCCAGCAGCTTAGCTCCTTCTAGCGGTCTTCCCTACGAGCAGTACTTC. Translated: CASSLAPSSGLPYEQYF.

This sequence joins TRBV4-2 and TRBJ2-7; 9 bases align to TRBD1. CDR1 and CDR2 (germline): LGHNA, YNFKEQ. J gave up 1 base and V 4 bases, and 5 bases lay outside the gene matches. There are 15 residues in the CDR3. The CDR3 nucleotides read TGTGCCAGCAGCCGTTCACAGGGGGCTTCCTACGAGCAGTACTTC. Translated, it gives CASSRSQGASYEQYF.

The chain joins TRBV5-1 to TRBJ2-3; 7 bases fit TRBD2. CDR1 is SGHRS, CDR2 YFSETQ, per germline. CDR3 size: 15 residues. Unmatched junction bases numbered 2, after V lost 0 bases and J lost 1 base. The CDR3 protein is CASSLGTSRTDTQYF. The CDR3, as DNA: TGCGCCAGCAGCTTGGGGACTAGTCGCACAGATACGCAGTATTTT.

The chain uses TRBV5-1 and TRBJ2-5, with TRBD1 identical over 9 bases. The CDR3 sequence is 13 residues long. Germline CDR1 and CDR2: SGHRS and YFSETQ. V dropped 4 bases and J dropped 5; count of bases not matched to a gene: 3. CDR3 DNA sequence: TGCGCCAGCAGCCGAGGACAGGGGGAGACCCAGTACTTC. As protein: CASSRGQGETQYF.

The chain combines TRBV13 with TRBJ2-4; D call uncertain. V gave up 5 bases and J gave up 0 bases, with 14 bases separating them. The CDR3 contains 16 residues. CDR1 PRHDT and CDR2 FYEKMQ come from the germline V gene (reference sequence). In nucleotides, the CDR3 is TGTGCCAGCAGCCTCCCTAGGAATTCAGCCAAAAACATTCAGTACTTC. Translated, it gives CASSLPRNSAKNIQYF. The whole variable domain, filled in from reference TRBV13 and TRBJ2-4, reads AAGVIQSPRHLIKEKRETATLKCYPIPRHDTVYWYQQGPGQDPQFLISFYEKMQSDKGSIPDRFSAQQFSDYHSELNMSSLELGDSALYFCASSLPRNSAKNIQYFGAGTRLSVL.

This sequence joins TRBV7-2 and TRBJ2-3, with unresolved D. Germline CDR1 is SGHTA and CDR2 is FQGNSA. This CDR3 has 12 amino acids. V was cut by 8 bases and J by 3 bases, with 9 bases left in between. CDR3 region: CASEPGTDTQYF. In DNA, the CDR3 is TGTGCCAGCGAACCCGGGACAGATACGCAGTATTTT.

This clone was counted only a few times. This chain links TRBV27 with TRBJ2-5; TRBD1 might be the D (6 bases). Trimming stripped 5 bases from V and 2 bases from J, with 18 bases between. The germline V gene encodes CDR1 MNHEY and CDR2 SMNVEV (reference sequence). The CDR3 has 16 amino acids. CDR3 sequence: CASSPYDRLWQETQYF. The CDR3 DNA follows: TGTGCCAGCAGTCCTTACGACAGGTTGTGGCAAGAGACCCAGTACTTC.

The J gene is TRBJ2-1, the V gene TRBV7-9; no firm D call. This CDR3 has 12 amino acids. Germline V CDR1 and CDR2: SEHNR, FQNEAQ (reference sequence). V was trimmed by 5 bases and J by 6 bases, leaving 8 bases between them. CDR3: CASSGRSNEQFF. The CDR3 bases are TGTGCCAGCAGCGGCAGATCCAATGAGCAGTTCTTC.

The V and J genes are TRBV6-5 and TRBJ1-5, with TRBD1 matching over 7 bases. In germline, CDR1 is MNHEY, CDR2 SVGAGI. This CDR3 region has 14 residues. J gave up 7 bases and V 5 bases, and 8 bases lay outside the gene matches. DNA of the CDR3: TGTGCCAGCAGTCAGACAGGGCGGGTGCAGCCCCAGCATTTT. It specifies CASSQTGRVQPQHF.

The chain recombines TRBV7-9 with TRBJ2-1, with D perhaps TRBD2 (5 bases). From germline, CDR1 is SEHNR and CDR2 FQNEAQ (reference sequence). Trimming pared 5 bases from V and 7 bases from J, leaving 15 bases between. The CDR3 extends over 14 amino acids. CDR3 sequence (DNA): TGTGCCAGCAGCCCAGACTACAGTGGTAATGAGCAGTTCTTC. The encoded protein is CASSPDYSGNEQFF. The full variable domain, completed using reference TRBV7-9 and TRBJ2-1, is DTGVSQNPRHKITKRGQNVTFRCDPISEHNRLYWYRQTLGQGPEFLTYFQNEAQLEKSRLLSDRFSAERPKGSFSTLEIQRTEQGDSAMYLCASSPDYSGNEQFFGPGTRLTVL.

This chain connects TRBV4-1 to TRBJ2-5; the match to TRBD1 covers 7 bases. The V and J ends lost 2 bases and 3 bases, in that order; junction bases with no gene match: 15. Germline lookup yields CDR1 MGHRA and CDR2 YSYEKL. The CDR3 is 18 residues long. The CDR3 protein is CASSQNRQGWVFEETQYF. In DNA, the CDR3 is TGCGCCAGCAGCCAAAATCGACAGGGTTGGGTTTTTGAAGAGACCCAGTACTTC.

This sequence joins TRBV15 and TRBJ2-5; maybe TRBD2 (6 bases). This CDR3 region has 13 residues. Trimming removed 0 bases from V and 5 bases from J, with 7 bases in between. The germline V gene has CDR1 LNHNV and CDR2 YYDKDF (reference sequence). The CDR3 nucleotides read TGTGCCACCAGCAGAGAGGCGGGGGAGACCCAGTACTTC. This encodes CATSREAGETQYF. Based on the CDR3 plus reference TRBV15 and TRBJ2-5, the full variable domain is DAMVIQNPRYQVTQFGKPVTLSCSQTLNHNVMYWYQQKSSQAPKLLFHYYDKDFNNEADTPDNFQSRRPNTSFCFLDIRSPGLGDTAMYLCATSREAGETQYFGPGTRLLVL.

The chain joins TRBV27 to TRBJ1-1; 7 nucleotides align to TRBD1. J gave up 6 bases and V 7 bases, and 8 bases lay outside the gene matches. This CDR3 is built from 13 residues. Germline V gives CDR1 MNHEY, CDR2 SMNVEV (reference sequence). CDR3 sequence (DNA): TGTGCCAGCATCGGGGTGCAGGGGGCTGAAGCTTTCTTT. Its translation is CASIGVQGAEAFF.

This clone was seen once. This chain connects TRBV7-3 to TRBJ2-1, with unresolved D. Trimming left V 3 bases short and J 10 bases short, with 7 bases between. The CDR3 sequence is 11 residues long. CDR1 and CDR2 from the germline V gene are SGHTA and FQGTGA. The CDR3 reads CASSFGSEQFF. CDR3 bases: TGTGCCAGCAGCTTTGGTAGCGAGCAGTTCTTC. Variable domain in full (rest from reference TRBV7-3 and TRBJ2-1): GAGVSQTPSNKVTEKGKYVELRCDPISGHTALYWYRQSLGQGPEFLIYFQGTGAADDSGLPNDRFFAVRPEGSVSTLKIQRTERGDSAVYLCASSFGSEQFFGPGTRLTVL.

The V and J genes are TRBV18 and TRBJ2-7; 10 bases line up with TRBD2. This CDR3 comprises 14 residues. CDR1 is KGHSH and CDR2 is LQKENI in the germline V gene. Germline trimming cut 5 bases from V and 6 bases from J; bases unmatched to any gene: 7. The CDR3 protein is CASSLGTSAGEQYF. The DNA of the CDR3 is TGTGCCAGCTCATTGGGGACTAGCGCCGGCGAGCAGTACTTC.

This chain connects TRBV27 to TRBJ2-1; TRBD2 aligns across 8 bases. The CDR3 is made up of 18 amino acids. V lost 8 bases, J lost 8 bases, and 23 bases stayed unmatched. Germline V lookup: CDR1 MNHEY, CDR2 SMNVEV (reference sequence). This CDR3 reads CASSYSLPRSGSIDEQFF. The CDR3 nucleotides are TGTGCCAGCTCCTACTCCCTACCCCGAAGCGGGAGTATCGATGAGCAGTTCTTC.

This clone was seen a handful of times. The chain links TRBV29-1 to TRBJ2-1; 8 nucleotides line up with TRBD1. Germline V gives CDR1 SQVTM, CDR2 ANQGSEA. V shed 3 bases, J shed 2 bases, and the junction held 3 bases outside the gene matches. There are 14 residues in the CDR3. CDR3 region: CSVDLGQAYNEQFF. In nucleotides, the CDR3 is TGCAGCGTTGACTTGGGACAGGCCTACAATGAGCAGTTCTTC.

V gene TRBV19 combines with J gene TRBJ1-1; D is undetermined. Germline CDR1 reads LNHDA; CDR2 reads SQIVND (reference sequence). Between the trimmed V and J ends, which lost 3 bases and 0 bases, there was a span of 8 bases. The CDR3 length is 14 residues. The CDR3 spells CASSMGLVNTEAFF. CDR3 nucleotides: TGTGCCAGTAGTATGGGCTTAGTGAACACTGAAGCTTTCTTT.

The chain employs TRBV27 and TRBJ2-7; 7 positions agree with TRBD1. J gave up 0 bases and V 6 bases, and 11 bases lay outside the gene matches. There are 16 residues in the CDR3. Germline CDR1 reads MNHEY; CDR2 reads SMNVEV (reference sequence). The CDR3, as DNA: TGTGCCAGCAGAACCTTTCTGGGGACAGTCTCCTACGAGCAGTACTTC. It codes for CASRTFLGTVSYEQYF.